This T cell receptor beta chain was observed in a study of T cell repertoires in cytomegalovirus infection. Study-level points and caveats: HLA-C-restricted CMV-specific TCR beta clonotypes were dominant in the ex vivo response.

In TCRdb, the reads were re-called with MiXCR into one record per CDR3 protein. The sample has roughly 600,000 distinct CDR3 sequences, around 24% seen once. As regards this clonotype: The target antigen is unknown.

V gave up 3 bases and J gave up 5 bases, with 13 bases separating them. From germline, CDR1 is MRHNA and CDR2 SNTAGT. This CDR3 has 14 amino acids. Sequenced: CD8+ T cells from PBMCs. The origin of this receptor is a human donor in good health (CMV status not recorded). Some clones in this sample may be carry-over from other donors' samples. V and J are TRBV6-4 and TRBJ1-2; TRBD1 is a possible D gene (5 bases). The CDR3 bases are TGTGCCAGCAGTGAAGGCAGAAAGGGGTATGGCTACACCTTC. It codes for CASSEGRKGYGYTF.